The entry that follows covers one T cell receptor (beta chain) sequence. Its antigen remains undetermined. No base quality values were provided; no much bigger clone lies one nucleotide off. The germline V gene gives CDR1 as MDHEN and CDR2 as SYDVKM. Counted from cysteine to phenylalanine, this CDR3 has 14 amino acids. Only the CDR3 DNA is retained, 42 bases long and in frame from the first base. V and J lose 3 bases and 4 bases, and a span of 7 bases separates them. Enrolling through a virtual design, the prospective study's participants ranged in age from roughly 18 to 89 years and lived across some 22 United States geographic areas. Cohort assignment in the prospective study relied on participant-reported clinical history from a screening survey and a study questionnaire. Each participant in the prospective study had whole blood, serum and a nasopharyngeal or oropharyngeal swab collected by mobile phlebotomists. Prospective study participants could optionally give additional blood draws and questionnaires over an approximately two-month period. Prospective study blood samples were shipped either frozen or at room temperature before DNA extraction.

This record comes from a study of blood T cell repertoires in COVID-19 (TCRdb year 2020). For the study in its entirety: Samples covering the acute and convalescent phases of COVID-19 were provided by collaborators in the United States, Italy and Spain. The material from the prospective study consisted of cDNA or gDNA derived from T cells, B-cell-depleted T cells, or PBMCs. Samples were obtained from the ongoing ImmuneRACE study (first 160 participants) and from over a thousand subjects provided by 6 global collaborators. Sample metadata almost always included a de-identified subject ID, COVID-19 status, age in years and sex. Where available, HLA class I and class II types were obtained from metadata supplied by the sample provider rather than from assay-based typing. Subjects who had been exposed to COVID-19, were actively infected with it, or had recovered from it provided the deeply sampled blood TCRbeta repertoires that made up the dataset. A freely available public database, intended as a resource for researchers studying the immune response to SARS-CoV-2, is where the repertoires were released.

TCRbeta CDR3 regions were amplified from genomic DNA by means of the immunoSEQ Assay, a bias-controlled multiplex PCR. In the paper's pipeline: The number of nucleated cells in each sample was estimated by amplification of reference gene primers within the assay. To quantify the absolute abundance of each unique TCRbeta CDR3 rearrangement, sequence reads were collapsed and filtered. For each sample, productive Simpson clonality was calculated as the square root of Simpson's diversity index across productive rearrangements. The table was pulled from immuneACCESS by TCRdb, which kept in-frame rearrangements only. Such tables lose some clones; where checked, under half of the loss comes from unresolved V genes, and the rest has no known cause. That table furnishes V, J and clone size, whereas the DNA furnished D and trimming. This sample has about 440,000 clones in its table, and about 90% of those were observed once. The ten top clones hold roughly 1.8% of the sample.

General study outcomes and caveats: The amount of clinical and demographic metadata varied by source and participant and was provided uncurated.

The sequence is built from TRBV28 and TRBJ1-6; the D segment cannot be called with confidence. The clonotype was recovered from a woman younger than 30 with acute COVID-19. Sequences were obtained from PBMCs or T cells enriched from blood (not recorded which). The sequence in DNA is TGTGCCAGCAGTTTGTTACAGTATAATTCACCCCTCCACTTT. The resulting protein is CASSLLQYNSPLHF.